The following is a T cell receptor (beta chain) sequence with its context. Study processing details: Estimation of nucleated cell counts was performed using reference gene primer amplification. Sequenced by immunoSEQ multiplex PCR; TCRdb stores in-frame clones only, minus some. D and trimming were read from the DNA, whereas the V and J calls and clone size are those reported in that table. The repertoire has over 100,000 clones, 85% to 90% of them found once; the top ten carry around 1.2%. The data belong to a study of blood T cell repertoires in COVID-19. As for the study in general: Donors in the United States, Italy and Spain gave samples during acute or convalescent COVID-19.

The CDR3 covers 16 residues. Germline V gene sequence: CDR1 SGDLS, CDR2 YYNGEE. Trimming removed 3 bases from V and 5 bases from J; junction bases left unmatched: 8. This sequence joins TRBV9 and TRBJ2-3, with 11 positions matching TRBD2. The TCR sequence derives from a human donor in a cohort sampled during active COVID-19. Specimen: peripheral blood. CDR3 coding DNA: TGTGCCAGCAGCGCTAGCGGGGGGACATCAGGAGATACGCAGTATTTT. Translation gives CASSASGGTSGDTQYF.